This T cell receptor (beta chain) was obtained from a study of blood T cell repertoires in COVID-19. Study-level information: From T cells, B-cell-depleted T cells, or PBMCs came the material, which was cDNA or gDNA.

The germline CDR1 and CDR2 sequences are LNHDA and SQIVND (reference sequence). This CDR3 has 17 residues. The ends lost 5 bases at V and 0 bases at J; junction bases unmatched: 9. The study drew participants aged 18 to 89 years from 20 to 30 US areas. Before being deemed recovered, Cohort 3 donors had two negative PCRs, clearance, or symptom resolution. Generated by immunoSEQ multiplex PCR, the TCRdb table keeps only in-frame clones and is missing some. The sample includes 300,000 or so clones, more than 85% of them seen just once. The origin of this receptor is a young woman who had recovered from COVID-19. The chain links TRBV19 to TRBJ2-1; 8 bases agree with TRBD2. Sequenced sample: PBMCs or T cells enriched from blood (not recorded which). The CDR3 DNA reads as TGTGCCAGTAGTCCCAGGGGCGGGAGGAGCTCCTACAATGAGCAGTTCTTC. Its protein product is CASSPRGGRSSYNEQFF.